The 26 T cell receptor beta chains below were found in one sample sequenced in a study of OX40 agonist ivuxolimab in advanced cancers. Assay: immunoSEQ multiplex PCR; the TCRdb copy retains only in-frame clones and omits some. The sample includes around 11,000 clones, 78% of them seen just once. Sequenced here: CD4+ or CD8+ T cells sorted from blood, sampled in a trial of the OX40 agonist ivuxolimab. The receptors were sampled from an adult with an advanced solid tumor such as melanoma, head and neck, liver or kidney cancer.

The V and J genes are TRBV19 and TRBJ1-5; perhaps TRBD1 as D (5 bases). Trimming cost V 6 bases and J 9 bases, with 12 bases left between them. The CDR3 is 12 residues long. Germline V gene lookup returns CDR1 LNHDA and CDR2 SQIVND (reference sequence). The CDR3 nucleotides read TGTGCCAGTAGGGAGGGGTCGAGGCCCCAGCATTTT. Its protein product is CASREGSRPQHF.

The genes are TRBV10-1 and TRBJ2-7; TRBD1 matches at 10 bases. Germline V gives CDR1 WNHNN, CDR2 SYGVQD (reference sequence). The CDR3 spans 12 residues. With V trimmed by 11 bases and J by 1 base, 2 bases remained unmatched. DNA for the CDR3: TGCGCCTTGGGACAGGGGTCCTACGAGCAGTACTTC. Its protein product is CALGQGSYEQYF.

This chain joins TRBV27 and TRBJ2-2, with 12 nucleotides matching TRBD1. V gave up 7 bases and J gave up 6 bases; unmatched junction bases: 6. CDR3 length equals 15 residues. Per germline, CDR1 MNHEY and CDR2 SMNVEV (reference sequence). CDR3 in amino acids: CASTLGTGGSGELFF. The CDR3 DNA follows: TGTGCCAGCACTCTCGGGACAGGGGGCTCCGGGGAGCTGTTTTTT.

The rearrangement uses TRBV6-1 and TRBJ2-1, with TRBD2 as a possible D gene (6 bases). V dropped 5 bases and J dropped 7 bases, with 15 bases sitting between them. CDR1 is MNHNS and CDR2 is SASEGT in the germline V gene. CDR3 size: 14 residues. The DNA of the CDR3 is TGTGCCAGCAGTCTCGCGGGACCTGGGAATGAGCAGTTCTTC. Its translation is CASSLAGPGNEQFF.

This chain uses TRBV9 with TRBJ2-1; 8 bases are shared with TRBD1. CDR1 is SGDLS, CDR2 YYNGEE, per germline. This CDR3 region has 15 residues. V gave up 0 bases and J gave up 1 base; unmatched junction bases: 0. CDR3: CASSVDRGSYNEQFF. For the CDR3, the DNA is TGTGCCAGCAGCGTAGACAGGGGGTCCTACAATGAGCAGTTCTTC.

This sequence joins TRBV6-5 and TRBJ1-2, with TRBD1 matching 8 bases. The CDR3 runs to 14 residues. Germline lookup yields CDR1 MNHEY and CDR2 SVGAGI. Trimming cost V 5 bases and J 5 bases; bases outside gene matches: 7. The CDR3 reads CASSERGTGYGYTF. Here the CDR3 DNA reads TGTGCCAGCAGTGAAAGGGGGACAGGTTATGGCTACACCTTC.

The gene calls are TRBV6-5 and TRBJ2-7, with D uncertain. Germline lookup yields CDR1 MNHEY and CDR2 SVGAGI. CDR3 length equals 11 residues. The V end lost 5 bases, the J end lost 4 bases, and 6 bases lay between the germline ends. The chain's CDR3 is CASSQSYEQYF. The CDR3, as DNA: TGTGCCAGCAGTCAATCGTACGAGCAGTACTTC.

This clone qualifies as medium-sized. The rearrangement joins TRBV7-2 to TRBJ2-7; no definite D call. The germline V gene encodes CDR1 SGHTA and CDR2 FQGNSA. This CDR3 has 12 residues. V lost 0 bases, J lost 2 bases, and 2 bases lay in between. The chain's CDR3 is CASSLAPYEQYF. CDR3 bases: TGTGCCAGCAGCTTAGCCCCCTACGAGCAGTACTTC.

The chain links TRBV6-6 to TRBJ1-2, with D maybe TRBD1 (5 bases). From germline, CDR1 is MNHNY and CDR2 SVGAGI (reference sequence). This CDR3 spans 15 amino acids. Trimming pared 7 bases from V and 4 bases from J, leaving 19 bases between. The CDR3 nucleotides read TGTGCCAGCATCACCGAGGGGAGCCAACTCTATGGCTACACCTTC. It is translated as CASITEGSQLYGYTF.

The CDR3 loop reads CASSKSNTEAFF. CDR3 DNA sequence: TGTGCCAGTAGTAAATCGAACACTGAAGCTTTCTTT. V usage is TRBV19 and J usage is TRBJ1-1; the D is unclear. Between the trimmed V and J ends, which lost 4 bases and 1 base, there was a span of 4 bases. The CDR3 loop spans 12 amino acids. Looked up from germline, CDR1 is LNHDA and CDR2 is SQIVND (reference sequence).

The chain links TRBV7-9 to TRBJ2-7, with TRBD2 matching 12 bases. The junction had 8 bases not matched to a gene; V was cut back by 4 bases and J by 4 bases. The CDR3 covers 16 residues. Germline assignment: CDR1 SEHNR and CDR2 FQNEAQ (reference sequence). CDR3 region: CASSSTSGSTMYEQYF. CDR3 coding DNA: TGTGCCAGCAGCTCGACTAGCGGGAGTACGATGTACGAGCAGTACTTC.

The rearrangement uses TRBV27 and TRBJ1-6; D not certain. The CDR3 is 16 amino acids. The V and J ends lost 2 bases and 3 bases respectively, with 11 bases between them. Germline CDR1 is MNHEY and CDR2 is SMNVEV (reference sequence). The CDR3 DNA sequence: TGTGCCAGCAGTTTACTTGGACGGAACTATAATTCACCCCTCCACTTT. Translating gives CASSLLGRNYNSPLHF.

This clone rates as medium-sized. The chain joins TRBV7-8 to TRBJ1-4; 7 bases are shared with TRBD1. CDR3 length: 13 residues. V was clipped by 5 bases and J by 7 bases; unmatched bases: 4. Germline V gene sequence: CDR1 SGHVS, CDR2 FQNEAQ. DNA of the CDR3: TGTGCCAGCAGCCCACAGGGGCGTGAAAAACTGTTTTTT. Its translation: CASSPQGREKLFF.

V gene TRBV11-2 combines with J gene TRBJ2-7; 8 nucleotides line up with TRBD2. Germline-derived CDR1 and CDR2 are SGHAT and FQNNGV. The CDR3 contains 15 residues. V was pared by 0 bases and J by 4 bases, with 5 bases of the junction left unmatched. The CDR3 nucleotides read TGTGCCAGCAGCTTAGAGGGTAGCGGGGTGTACGAGCAGTACTTC. Protein sequence: CASSLEGSGVYEQYF.

The genes are TRBV7-9 and TRBJ2-3, with 7 bases aligning to TRBD2. The length of the CDR3 is 15 residues. The V gene's germline CDR1 is SEHNR and CDR2 FQNEAQ (reference sequence). Losses at the gene ends were 6 bases for V and 5 bases for J; bases not matched to a gene: 11. CDR3 sequence: CASSSLADIQDTQYF. In DNA form, the CDR3 reads TGTGCCAGCAGTTCCCTAGCGGACATTCAAGATACGCAGTATTTT.

This clone was observed once. The chain combines TRBV30 with TRBJ1-1; TRBD1 matches at 7 bases. Germline V lookup: CDR1 GTSNPN, CDR2 SVGIG (reference sequence). With V trimmed by 2 bases and J by 4 bases, 7 bases remained unmatched. The CDR3 spans 14 residues. The CDR3 nucleotides are TGTGCCTGGAGTCGCAGGGGGGTCCCCACTGAAGCTTTCTTT. As protein: CAWSRRGVPTEAFF.

This chain joins TRBV27 and TRBJ1-1; no clear D. CDR1 and CDR2 (germline): MNHEY, SMNVEV (reference sequence). Trimming pared 0 bases from V and 0 bases from J, leaving 11 bases between. This CDR3 spans 16 amino acids. CDR3 DNA: TGTGCCAGCAGTTTATCGGTCGGATCCCTGAACACTGAAGCTTTCTTT. The encoded protein is CASSLSVGSLNTEAFF.

In this sample, this clone turned up once. This chain connects TRBV19 to TRBJ2-2; 8 bases line up with TRBD1. The J segment lost 7 bases and the V segment lost 0 bases, leaving 4 bases of the junction unmatched. The CDR3 extends over 15 amino acids. From germline, CDR1 is LNHDA and CDR2 SQIVND (reference sequence). CDR3 nucleotide sequence: TGTGCCAGTAGTATAGAACCAGGGGGCGACGGGGAGCTGTTTTTT. Translated: CASSIEPGGDGELFF.

This chain connects TRBV30 to TRBJ2-6; 8 bases fit TRBD1. The CDR3 runs 14 residues. Germline V lookup: CDR1 GTSNPN, CDR2 SVGIG (reference sequence). V gave up 5 bases and J gave up 2 bases; unmatched junction bases: 2. DNA of the CDR3: TGTGCCTGGCAGGGGGCAGCTGGGGCCAACGTCCTGACTTTC. Translated: CAWQGAAGANVLTF. Full variable domain (outside the CDR3, taken from reference TRBV30 and TRBJ2-6): SQTIHQWPATLVQPVGSPLSLECTVEGTSNPNLYWYRQAAGRGLQLLFYSVGIGQISSEVPQNLSASRPQDRQFILSSKKLLLSDSGFYLCAWQGAAGANVLTFGAGSRLTVL.

The chain is built from TRBV5-5 and TRBJ2-7; D is possibly TRBD1 or TRBD2 (5 bases each). The CDR3 totals 15 residues. The germline gives CDR1 SGHKS, CDR2 YYEKEE (reference sequence). V was cut by 0 bases and J by 3 bases, with 13 bases left in between. CDR3 nucleotide sequence: TGTGCCAGCAGCTTGGACCAGGGTGGGGGCTACGAGCAGTACTTC. It encodes CASSLDQGGGYEQYF. Using reference TRBV5-5 and TRBJ2-7 for the parts outside the CDR3, the full variable domain is DAGVTQSPTHLIKTRGQQVTLRCSPISGHKSVSWYQQVLGQGPQFIFQYYEKEERGRGNFPDRFSARQFPNYSSELNVNALLLGDSALYLCASSLDQGGGYEQYFGPGTRLTVT.

The rearrangement links TRBV14 to TRBJ2-7; a possible D gene is TRBD2 (7 bases). Germline V gene data show CDR1 as SGHDN and CDR2 as FVKESK. The CDR3 spans 13 residues. Trimming stripped 4 bases from V and 6 bases from J, with 13 bases between. The chain's CDR3 is CASSLRGASEQYF. CDR3 in DNA: TGTGCCAGCAGCCTCCGGGGGGCTAGCGAGCAGTACTTC.

The chain is built from TRBV29-1 and TRBJ1-2, with no clear D. In germline, CDR1 is SQVTM, CDR2 ANQGSEA. The CDR3 runs 13 residues. V was clipped by 6 bases and J by 4 bases, with 15 bases between them. CDR3 sequence reads: CSVDLGQIYGYTF. The DNA of the CDR3 is TGCAGCGTCGACCTAGGGCAGATCTATGGCTACACCTTC.

This rearrangement joins TRBV5-1 to TRBJ2-7; D is undetermined. V shed 0 bases and J shed 1 base, with 8 bases lying between them. Germline V CDR1 and CDR2: SGHRS, YFSETQ. The CDR3 has 14 residues. CDR3 residues: CASSLVSGSYEQYF. The CDR3 DNA reads as TGCGCCAGCAGCTTGGTGAGTGGATCCTACGAGCAGTACTTC.

The chain couples TRBV11-3 to TRBJ1-6; D uncertain. Trimming stripped 5 bases from V and 5 bases from J, with 4 bases between. Germline lookup yields CDR1 SGHNT and CDR2 YENEEA. CDR3 length: 12 residues. DNA of the CDR3: TGTGCCAGCAGCCAGAATAATTCACCCCTCCACTTT. It encodes CASSQNNSPLHF.

The rearrangement links TRBV29-1 to TRBJ1-1; the match to TRBD1 covers 9 bases. Per the germline V gene, CDR1 is SQVTM and CDR2 is ANQGSEA. Trimming at V came to 6 bases and at J to 5 bases, leaving 10 bases not matched to a gene. CDR3 length equals 14 residues. In nucleotides, the CDR3 is TGCAGCGTATGGACAGGGGCGACTTGGACTGAAGCTTTCTTT. Amino acid sequence: CSVWTGATWTEAFF.

The chain has TRBV6-4 and TRBJ2-6; D remains unclear. The V gene's germline CDR1 is MRHNA and CDR2 SNTAGT. This CDR3 is built from 14 residues. Trimming removed 3 bases from V and 0 bases from J, with 3 bases in between. CDR3 sequence reads: CASSESSGANVLTF. The CDR3 bases are TGTGCCAGCAGTGAGAGCTCTGGGGCCAACGTCCTGACTTTC.